This passage covers 12 T cell receptor beta chains from one sample sequenced in a study of blood T cell repertoires in COVID-19. Only in-frame clones appear in the TCRdb table, and some are missing; sequencing was by immunoSEQ multiplex PCR. The sample includes tens of thousands of clones, more than 85% seen only once; the top ten take around 9.7%. The sequenced sample was peripheral blood. The receptors here all came from a woman of 80 years or more with acute or convalescent COVID-19.

Points on this clone: Within the sample, other DNA sequences also encode this same CDR3. The rearrangement links TRBV6-5 to TRBJ2-7, with a tentative D call TRBD2 (6 bases). This CDR3 region has 15 residues. Per germline, CDR1 MNHEY and CDR2 SVGAGI. Trimming removed 0 bases from V and 0 bases from J, with 9 bases in between. The CDR3: CASSYSFSGSYEQYF. The CDR3 DNA is TGTGCCAGCAGTTACTCGTTTAGCGGCTCCTACGAGCAGTACTTC.

V gene TRBV6-6 combines with J gene TRBJ1-1; 7 bases are shared with TRBD1. The junction had 9 bases not matched to a gene; V was cut back by 8 bases and J by 0 bases. Germline V gene data show CDR1 as MNHNY and CDR2 as SVGAGI (reference sequence). The CDR3 extends over 15 amino acids. The DNA of the CDR3 is TGTGCCAGCCCCGGGACAGCAAAAATGAACACTGAAGCTTTCTTT. Protein sequence: CASPGTAKMNTEAFF.

V gene TRBV2 combines with J gene TRBJ2-2, with D perhaps matching TRBD1 (5 bases). The CDR3 consists of 13 residues. Trimming took off 10 bases at V and 5 bases at J, with 14 bases between the two ends. CDR1 SNHLY and CDR2 FYNNEI come from the germline V gene. The CDR3 is CAIRQGGTGELFF. The CDR3 DNA reads TGTGCCATACGGCAGGGTGGTACCGGGGAGCTGTTTTTT.

In DNA, the CDR3 is TGTGCCAGCAGCCCCTCCAGGGATGCCAAAAACATTCAGTACTTC. It yields the protein CASSPSRDAKNIQYF. This chain uses TRBV4-2 with TRBJ2-4; D is perhaps TRBD1 (5 bases). This CDR3 spans 15 amino acids. V shed 4 bases and J shed 1 base, with 11 bases lying between them. Germline CDR1 and CDR2: LGHNA and YNFKEQ.

This rearrangement joins TRBV6-2 or TRBV6-3 to TRBJ2-1; TRBD2 matches at 15 bases. CDR1 and CDR2 (germline): MNHEY, SVGEGT. The CDR3 is made up of 24 amino acids. Losses at the gene ends were 6 bases for V and 0 bases for J; bases not matched to a gene: 24. The CDR3 spells CASSPQPGLAGGLITKSSYNEQFF. The CDR3 nucleotides read TGTGCCAGCAGCCCTCAGCCGGGACTAGCGGGAGGCCTAATAACAAAGAGCTCCTACAATGAGCAGTTCTTC.

This chain connects TRBV12-3 or TRBV12-4 to TRBJ2-5, with no clear D. The CDR3 consists of 13 residues. Between the trimmed V and J ends, which lost 1 base and 1 base, there was a span of 4 bases. DNA of the CDR3: TGTGCCAGCAGTTTAGACGGCCAAGAGACCCAGTACTTC. This codes for CASSLDGQETQYF.

This clone came up once. The chain carries TRBV11-3 and TRBJ2-1; TRBD2 matches 10 bases. The V segment lost 3 bases and the J segment 8 bases; nucleotides outside the gene matches: 4. CDR1 is SGHNT, CDR2 YENEEA, per germline. The CDR3 consists of 14 residues. CDR3 in DNA: TGTGCCAGCAGCTTGGCTAGCGGGAGAGATGAGCAGTTCTTC. Amino acid sequence: CASSLASGRDEQFF.

The chain has TRBV18 and TRBJ1-1, with TRBD1 matching 7 bases. The CDR3 loop spans 14 amino acids. V was pared by 3 bases and J by 1 base, with 2 bases of the junction left unmatched. CDR1 and CDR2 from the germline V gene are KGHSH and LQKENI. The CDR3 protein is CASSPDRTNTEAFF. CDR3 coding DNA: TGTGCCAGCTCACCGGACAGGACGAACACTGAAGCTTTCTTT.

The V and J genes are TRBV6-5 and TRBJ2-2; 7 bases line up with TRBD1. The germline CDR1 and CDR2 sequences are MNHEY and SVGAGI. The CDR3 is made up of 14 amino acids. V shed 6 bases, J shed 3 bases, and the junction held 4 bases outside the gene matches. The chain's CDR3 is CASRHGTDTGELFF. CDR3 sequence (DNA): TGTGCCAGCAGACACGGGACAGACACCGGGGAGCTGTTTTTT.

This clone was observed a single time. The J gene is TRBJ1-1, the V gene TRBV2, with TRBD1 as a possible D gene (5 bases). Trimming pared 4 bases from V and 5 bases from J, leaving 14 bases between. CDR1 SNHLY and CDR2 FYNNEI come from the germline V gene. This CDR3 has 14 amino acids. CDR3 residues: CASSVFDGATEAFF. The DNA for the CDR3 is TGTGCCAGCAGTGTTTTTGATGGGGCGACTGAAGCTTTCTTT.

The rearrangement uses TRBV14 and TRBJ2-3, with D possibly matching TRBD2 (5 bases). This CDR3 region has 14 residues. Germline values: CDR1 SGHDN, CDR2 FVKESK. Between the trimmed V and J ends, which lost 3 bases and 5 bases, there was a span of 12 bases. Written as DNA, the CDR3 is TGTGCCAGCAGCCACTCCGGACGGGGAGATACGCAGTATTTT. Encoded protein: CASSHSGRGDTQYF.

This CDR3 reads CASSSQDNYNSPLHF. The CDR3 DNA reads as TGTGCCAGCAGCTCTCAGGACAACTATAATTCACCCCTCCACTTT. J is TRBJ1-6 and V is TRBV3-1 (or the pseudogene TRBV3-2); D is perhaps TRBD1 (5 bases). V gave up 5 bases and J gave up 3 bases, with 11 bases separating them. The CDR3 extends over 15 amino acids. Germline CDR1 reads LGHDT; CDR2 reads YNNKEL (reference sequence).